This TCR beta chain was obtained from a study of T-cell memory formation after mild COVID-19. Study background: Clustering of TCRs was largely donor specific.

TCRdb called the 5' RACE reads again in MiXCR, with one record for every CDR3 protein. In the table there are around 180,000 distinct CDR3 sequences, about a fifth of which are singletons. This clonotype was detected only a few times. The antigen remains undetermined. CDR1 and CDR2 from the germline V gene are MDHEN and SYDVKM. The CDR3 consists of 13 residues. The V end lost 3 bases, the J end lost 5 bases, and 10 bases lay between the germline ends. Study outcomes and limitations: Nothing showed for sure that second-wave clones peaking on day 37 were SARS-CoV-2 specific. Contracting CD4+ clones were located mainly in CM and EM, and CD8+ clones in EMRA. Pre-infection memory harbored some responding clones, suggesting cross-reactive memory joined.

The specimen sequenced was PBMCs or a T cell subset sorted from them (not recorded which). The rearrangement links TRBV28 to TRBJ2-5; D remains ambiguous. This TCR came from a man aged 18 to 35 who had mild COVID-19 (a few samples of this study predate the infection). Cell type and time point are not known. The CDR3 coding sequence is TGTGCCAGCAGTTTGGGTCGAACGGAGACCCAGTACTTC. Its protein product is CASSLGRTETQYF.